This is a list of T cell receptor beta chains from one sample in a study of monozygotic twins with inflammatory bowel disease. Reprocessing the 5' RACE reads, TCRdb reports a single entry for every CDR3 protein and omits DNA. This sample lists 300,000 to 450,000 distinct CDR3 sequences; its ten largest clones have just over 2.5%. Material for sequencing was blood. The receptors here all came from a human donor with ulcerative colitis or Crohn's disease, or a healthy co-twin of an affected twin (not recorded which). CDR3s include the opening cysteine and the closing phenylalanine or tryptophan.

cdr3_aa j_call v_call
CSVEDWDYDQVGKNIQYF TRBJ2-4 TRBV29-1
CASSLSGQGYSPLHF TRBJ1-6 TRBV27
CSVGQFSYNEQFF TRBJ2-1 TRBV29-1
CASSQGSGGAYEQYF TRBJ2-7 TRBV4-2
CASSFYRGGSDTQYF TRBJ2-3 TRBV12-3/TRBV12-4
CASRDTGHNYNEQFF TRBJ2-1 TRBV7-9
CASSLMGQNTGELFF TRBJ2-2 TRBV7-3
CASRGSNTGELFF TRBJ2-2 TRBV6-6
CASRSVYEQYF TRBJ2-7 TRBV19
CASIGTGLNSPLHF TRBJ1-6 TRBV7-9
CASTLAGGSGYEQFF TRBJ2-1 TRBV28
CASSQFRAAYEQYF TRBJ2-7 TRBV3-1
CSAPSAGGYETQYF TRBJ2-5 TRBV29-1
CASSSQGIPYEQYF TRBJ2-7 TRBV6-1
CASSRLTSGGSTDTQYF TRBJ2-3 TRBV21-1
CASSDRGRPYTEAFF TRBJ1-1 TRBV25-1
CASSFLDSYEQYF TRBJ2-7 TRBV6-5
CASRSGVGYTF TRBJ1-2 TRBV5-4
CSADDRNWETQYF TRBJ2-5 TRBV20-1
CSAAVAGGYNEQFF TRBJ2-1 TRBV20-1
CASSLPNAGGDSPLHF TRBJ1-6 TRBV4-2
CASSFAGRPYEQYF TRBJ2-7 TRBV7-2
CASSQDRWGSNTGELFF TRBJ2-2 TRBV4-3
CASSLGGTGGQPQHF TRBJ1-5 TRBV7-2
CAISDLGGRRDEGNEQFF TRBJ2-1 TRBV10-3
CASSPGSWGANVLTF TRBJ2-6 TRBV7-2
CASNDRFLETQYF TRBJ2-5 TRBV6-2/TRBV6-3
CASSFTGVDEKLFF TRBJ1-4 TRBV5-1
CASSDRGAGKYNEQFF TRBJ2-1 TRBV6-2/TRBV6-3
CASSPLWGGRIDTQYF TRBJ2-3 TRBV7-3
CASRYEGFTGELFF TRBJ2-2 TRBV7-3
CASSYPLTGDQETQYF TRBJ2-5 TRBV5-6